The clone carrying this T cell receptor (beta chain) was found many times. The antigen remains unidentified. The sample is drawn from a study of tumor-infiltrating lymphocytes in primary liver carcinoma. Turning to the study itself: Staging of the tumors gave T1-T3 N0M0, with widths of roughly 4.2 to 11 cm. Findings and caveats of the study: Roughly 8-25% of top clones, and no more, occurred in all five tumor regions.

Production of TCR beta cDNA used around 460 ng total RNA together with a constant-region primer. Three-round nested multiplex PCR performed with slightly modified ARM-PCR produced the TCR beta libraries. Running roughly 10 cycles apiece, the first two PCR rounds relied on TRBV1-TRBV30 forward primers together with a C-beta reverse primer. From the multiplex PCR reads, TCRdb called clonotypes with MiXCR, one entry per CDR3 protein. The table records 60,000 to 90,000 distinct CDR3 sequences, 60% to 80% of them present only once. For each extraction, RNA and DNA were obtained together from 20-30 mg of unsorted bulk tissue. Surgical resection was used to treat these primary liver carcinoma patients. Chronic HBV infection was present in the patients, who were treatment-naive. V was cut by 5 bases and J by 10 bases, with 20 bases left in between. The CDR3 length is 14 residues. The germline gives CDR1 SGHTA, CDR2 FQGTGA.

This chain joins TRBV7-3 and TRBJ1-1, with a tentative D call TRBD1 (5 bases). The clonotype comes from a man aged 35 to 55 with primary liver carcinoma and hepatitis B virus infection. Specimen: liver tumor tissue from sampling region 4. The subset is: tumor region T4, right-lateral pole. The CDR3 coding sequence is TGTGCCAGCAGCCCAGGGCCGGGCCCCCTTGGAGCTTTCTTT. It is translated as CASSPGPGPLGAFF. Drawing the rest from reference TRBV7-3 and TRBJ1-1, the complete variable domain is GAGVSQTPSNKVTEKGKYVELRCDPISGHTALYWYRQSLGQGPEFLIYFQGTGAADDSGLPNDRFFAVRPEGSVSTLKIQRTERGDSAVYLCASSPGPGPLGAFFGQGTRLTVV.